One and the same sample provided the 26 T cell receptor beta chains below, sequenced in a study of CD8+CD57+ T cells in acquired aplastic anemia. CDR3 and TCR beta VDJ profiling relied on a genomic DNA template. Each CDR3 protein is one row after TCRdb ran MiXCR on the reads. The table has roughly 63,000 distinct CDR3 sequences, 45% to 55% seen once. The material sequenced was sorted CD4+, CD8+, or CD8+CD57+ T cells (not recorded which) from PBMCs. The receptors come from a human donor in good health, serving as a control.

Many counts were recorded for this clonotype. The chain uses TRBV5-5 and TRBJ1-2, with D unresolved. CDR3 length: 15 amino acids. V was cut by 1 base and J by 3 bases, with 13 bases left in between. Looked up from germline, CDR1 is SGHKS and CDR2 is YYEKEE (reference sequence). As DNA, the CDR3 is TGTGCCAGCAGCTTGTTTGCAGGCGGCGACTATGGCTACACCTTC. Its translation: CASSLFAGGDYGYTF.

As to this clonotype: Because it lacks the conserved phenylalanine or tryptophan at the end, this CDR3 is likely a read error. This rearrangement joins TRBV30 to TRBJ1-1, with D perhaps TRBD1 (6 bases). The V end was cut by 4 bases, the J end by 1 base, with 13 bases between. Germline CDR1 reads GTSNPN; CDR2 reads SVGIG (reference sequence). CDR3 length: 14 amino acids. The CDR3 spells CAWTLVQGNTEAFS. The CDR3 coding sequence is TGTGCCTGGACCCTCGTACAGGGGAACACTGAAGCTTTCTCT.

V and J are TRBV11-1 and TRBJ2-1; 8 nucleotides match TRBD1. Losses at the gene ends were 5 bases for V and 7 bases for J; bases not matched to a gene: 10. The germline CDR1 and CDR2 sequences are SGHAT and FQDESV (reference sequence). The CDR3 runs to 15 residues. The CDR3 sequence is CASSKQDRVRNEQFF. In DNA, the CDR3 is TGTGCCAGCAGCAAGCAGGACAGGGTCAGGAATGAGCAGTTCTTC. Full variable domain (outside the CDR3, taken from reference TRBV11-1 and TRBJ2-1): EAEVAQSPRYKITEKSQAVAFWCDPISGHATLYWYRQILGQGPELLVQFQDESVVDDSQLPKDRFSAERLKGVDSTLKIQPAELGDSAMYLCASSKQDRVRNEQFFGPGTRLTVL.

This clonotype was recorded at least ten times. This chain joins TRBV12-3 or TRBV12-4 and TRBJ1-5, with unresolved D. The CDR3 runs 14 residues. V was shortened by 4 bases and J by 0 bases, with 7 bases between the two germline ends. The CDR3 DNA is TGTGCCAGCAGTTCGGGCCATAGCAATCAGCCCCAGCATTTT. Translated: CASSSGHSNQPQHF.

V and J are TRBV29-1 and TRBJ1-1; no clear D gene. The germline V and J ends were trimmed by 4 bases and 3 bases, with 12 bases remaining between them. Germline assignment: CDR1 SQVTM and CDR2 ANQGSEA. This CDR3 is 13 amino acids long. The CDR3 DNA is TGCAGCGTTGTCTTAAGGAGATACACTGAAGCTTTCTTT. Its translation: CSVVLRRYTEAFF.

This clonotype was seen ten or more times. The rearrangement joins TRBV7-9 to TRBJ2-5; TRBD2 aligns across 11 bases. The length of the CDR3 is 17 residues. Germline trimming cut 5 bases from V and 5 bases from J; bases unmatched to any gene: 13. Germline V lookup: CDR1 SEHNR, CDR2 FQNEAQ (reference sequence). The CDR3 loop reads CASSLGASGRWLETQYF. The CDR3 coding sequence is TGTGCCAGCAGCCTAGGGGCTAGCGGGAGGTGGCTGGAGACCCAGTACTTC.

The chain recombines TRBV19 with TRBJ2-7; TRBD1 agrees at 9 bases. This CDR3 has 13 amino acids. Germline-derived CDR1 and CDR2 are LNHDA and SQIVND (reference sequence). V lost 9 bases, J lost 3 bases, and 6 bases stayed unmatched. CDR3 DNA sequence: TGTGCCAGCTGGGGACAGGGTATCTACGAGCAGTACTTC. It codes for CASWGQGIYEQYF.

The J gene is TRBJ1-1, the V gene TRBV2; D possibly corresponds to TRBD1 (6 bases). Germline V gives CDR1 SNHLY, CDR2 FYNNEI. The CDR3 covers 15 residues. V was cut by 0 bases and J by 2 bases, with 10 bases left in between. The CDR3 DNA reads as TGTGCCAGCAGTGAAGCGGGGGGGCCAAACACTGAAGCTTTCTTT. It translates to CASSEAGGPNTEAFF. The variable domain in full, completed from reference TRBV2 and TRBJ1-1, reads EPEVTQTPSHQVTQMGQEVILRCVPISNHLYFYWYRQILGQKVEFLVSFYNNEISEKSEIFDDQFSVERPDGSNFTLKIRSTKLEDSAMYFCASSEAGGPNTEAFFGQGTRLTVV.

The chain is built from TRBV7-9 and TRBJ1-2, with D possibly matching TRBD1 (6 bases). Trimming removed 8 bases at V and 7 bases at J, with 14 bases between. Germline CDR1 reads SEHNR; CDR2 reads FQNEAQ (reference sequence). The CDR3 contains 12 residues. The CDR3 nucleotides read TGTGCCAGCGTCGACAGGAGAGGTGGCTACACCTTC. Translated, it gives CASVDRRGGYTF.

By proportion, this clonotype is medium-sized. This chain joins TRBV24-1 and TRBJ2-5, with a possible D match to TRBD1 (6 bases). V was clipped by 10 bases and J by 4 bases, with 15 bases between them. CDR1 is KGHDR, CDR2 SFDVKD, per germline. This CDR3 is built from 13 residues. The CDR3 sequence: CATGAGDSETQYF. Written as DNA, the CDR3 is TGTGCCACGGGAGCAGGGGATTCAGAGACCCAGTACTTC.

This clonotype was seen repeatedly, ten times or more. The V gene is TRBV19, the J gene TRBJ1-1, with TRBD1 identical over 10 bases. V shed 5 bases and J 3 bases; nucleotides not matched to a gene: 12. This CDR3 contains 17 residues. Germline V gene sequence: CDR1 LNHDA, CDR2 SQIVND (reference sequence). The CDR3 coding sequence is TGTGCCAGTAGTGATCGGACAGGGGGATTACAGTACACTGAAGCTTTCTTT. Protein sequence: CASSDRTGGLQYTEAFF.

This chain uses TRBV25-1 with TRBJ1-1; no definite D call. The CDR3 is 15 residues long. Germline values: CDR1 MGHDK, CDR2 SYGVNS. The V end was cut by 3 bases, the J end by 8 bases, with 19 bases between. CDR3 residues: CASSDQTQPRNEAFF. For the CDR3, the DNA is TGTGCCAGCAGTGACCAAACCCAACCAAGGAACGAAGCTTTCTTT. Based on the CDR3 plus reference TRBV25-1 and TRBJ1-1, the full variable domain is EADIYQTPRYLVIGTGKKITLECSQTMGHDKMYWYQQDPGMELHLIHYSYGVNSTEKGDLSSESTVSRIRTEHFPLTLESARPSHTSQYLCASSDQTQPRNEAFFGQGTRLTVV.

The chain carries TRBV2 and TRBJ2-7; D may correspond to TRBD1 or TRBD2 (6 bases each). The CDR3 covers 13 residues. V shed 3 bases and J shed 7 bases, with 13 bases lying between them. Germline loops: CDR1 SNHLY, CDR2 FYNNEI. The CDR3, as DNA: TGTGCCAGCAGTGACAGGGGTGGGGGGGAGCAGTACTTC. Translation gives CASSDRGGGEQYF. The whole variable domain, filled in from reference TRBV2 and TRBJ2-7, reads EPEVTQTPSHQVTQMGQEVILRCVPISNHLYFYWYRQILGQKVEFLVSFYNNEISEKSEIFDDQFSVERPDGSNFTLKIRSTKLEDSAMYFCASSDRGGGEQYFGPGTRLTVT.

In this sample, this clonotype turned up a few times. The chain combines TRBV24-1 with TRBJ2-5; a weak D match, TRBD1 (6 bases). The CDR3 covers 15 residues. V lost 3 bases and J lost 2, with 12 bases in between. Germline loops: CDR1 KGHDR, CDR2 SFDVKD. The CDR3 reads CATSDPGQHQETQYF. CDR3 bases: TGTGCCACCAGTGATCCGGGACAACATCAAGAGACCCAGTACTTC.

This clonotype has a single count. The CDR3 nucleotides read TGTGCCAGCAGTGAGAGGGACACTGAAGCTTTCTTT. As protein: CASSERDTEAFF. The rearrangement joins TRBV2 to TRBJ1-1; no reliable D call. This CDR3 comprises 12 residues. Looked up from germline, CDR1 is SNHLY and CDR2 is FYNNEI. Trimming left V 3 bases short and J 3 bases short, with 5 bases between.

This clonotype was picked up a small number of times. V gene TRBV7-3 combines with J gene TRBJ1-2, with D uncertain. The CDR3 loop spans 11 amino acids. V lost 6 bases and J lost 4, with 6 bases in between. CDR1 SGHTA and CDR2 FQGTGA come from the germline V gene. CDR3 protein: CASRHSYGYTF. The CDR3 DNA reads as TGTGCCAGCAGGCATAGCTATGGCTACACCTTC.

This clonotype showed up many times. The chain combines TRBV20-1 with TRBJ2-5; TRBD2 matches 16 bases. Germline V CDR1 and CDR2: DFQATT, SNEGSKA (reference sequence). The CDR3 is 17 amino acids. J gave up 2 bases and V 6 bases, and 9 bases lay outside the gene matches. The CDR3 protein is CSAIGTSGGVHQETQYF. The CDR3, as DNA: TGCAGTGCCATCGGGACTAGCGGGGGGGTCCATCAAGAGACCCAGTACTTC.

A remark on this clonotype: The junction shows a germline mismatch at one end, possibly a read error. The chain recombines TRBV7-9 with TRBJ2-2; D is perhaps TRBD2 (5 bases). Germline CDR1 reads SEHNR; CDR2 reads FQNEAQ (reference sequence). This CDR3 is built from 12 residues. This chain's CDR3 is CASSFGTGELSF. CDR3 in DNA: TGTGCCAGCAGCTTCGGCACCGGGGAGCTGTCTTTT.

The chain couples TRBV20-1 to TRBJ1-6; D is perhaps TRBD1 (5 bases). Trimming cost V 3 bases and J 0 bases, with 15 bases left between them. CDR1 and CDR2 from the germline V gene are DFQATT and SNEGSKA (reference sequence). The CDR3 covers 17 residues. CDR3 bases: TGCAGTGCTAGCGACAGTTTAGGGAGCTCCTATAATTCACCCCTCCACTTT. Amino acid sequence: CSASDSLGSSYNSPLHF.

The chain links TRBV2 to TRBJ1-3; no definite D call. Germline assignment: CDR1 SNHLY and CDR2 FYNNEI. Deletions cut 10 bases from V and 5 bases from J, with 12 bases between. The CDR3 has 12 residues. This CDR3 reads CATPIGRNTIYF. CDR3 coding DNA: TGTGCCACCCCCATCGGTCGAAACACCATATATTTT.

This chain links TRBV19 with TRBJ1-1; the D gene is possibly TRBD1 (5 bases). There are 14 residues in the CDR3. Germline CDR1 reads LNHDA; CDR2 reads SQIVND (reference sequence). Trimming cost V 7 bases and J 2 bases, with 14 bases left between them. CDR3 in amino acids: CASIVNGGNTEAFF. The CDR3 nucleotides are TGTGCCAGTATAGTAAATGGGGGTAACACTGAAGCTTTCTTT.

The sample holds one count of this clonotype. V usage is TRBV15 and J usage is TRBJ1-5; 7 bases agree with TRBD1. The germline CDR1 and CDR2 sequences are LNHNV and YYDKDF (reference sequence). CDR3 size: 14 residues. Trimming cost V 1 base and J 5 bases; bases outside gene matches: 2. CDR3 region: CATSRVQGDQPQHF. In DNA form, the CDR3 reads TGTGCCACCAGCAGAGTTCAGGGGGATCAGCCCCAGCATTTT.

This clonotype was counted ten times or more. The gene calls are TRBV4-1 and TRBJ2-5; TRBD2 aligns across 8 bases. V was clipped by 4 bases and J by 5 bases; unmatched bases: 6. The CDR3 consists of 14 residues. Germline V gene lookup returns CDR1 MGHRA and CDR2 YSYEKL. The CDR3 reads CASSPSSGEETQYF. In DNA, the CDR3 is TGCGCCAGCAGCCCAAGTAGCGGGGAGGAGACCCAGTACTTC.

This clonotype is termed medium-sized (0.01 to 0.1%). The chain employs TRBV19 and TRBJ1-1; 7 positions agree with TRBD1. The CDR3 is 15 amino acids. CDR1 is LNHDA, CDR2 SQIVND, per germline (reference sequence). V trimming: 3 bases; J trimming: 1 base; junction bases outside the gene matches: 5. In nucleotides, the CDR3 is TGTGCCAGTAGTATTGGGACAGATCCGAACACTGAAGCTTTCTTT. Protein sequence: CASSIGTDPNTEAFF.

In the case of this clonotype: A much larger clone differs by one base, so this may be a read error. The chain carries TRBV2 and TRBJ2-7, with D uncertain. The V end lost 3 bases, the J end lost 7 bases, and 13 bases lay between the germline ends. The CDR3 is made up of 13 amino acids. Germline CDR1 reads SNHLY; CDR2 reads FYNNEI. CDR3 amino acids: CASSEANVNEQYF. The CDR3 DNA sequence: TGTGCCAGCAGTGAGGCAAACGTCAATGAGCAGTACTTC. The complete variable domain, with remaining parts taken from reference TRBV2 and TRBJ2-7, reads EPEVTQTPSHQVTQMGQEVILRCVPISNHLYFYWYRQILGQKVEFLVSFYNNEISEKSEIFDDQFSVERPDGSNFTLKIRSTKLEDSAMYFCASSEANVNEQYFGPGTRLTVT.

This clonotype was recorded at least ten times. The chain combines TRBV12-5 with TRBJ1-2; 7 bases map to TRBD1. CDR1 and CDR2 (germline): LGHNT, FRNRAP. CDR3 length: 14 residues. The junction had 10 bases not matched to a gene; V was cut back by 6 bases and J by 6 bases. The CDR3 nucleotides are TGTGCTAGTGGATCCAACACAGGGGTGAATGGCTACACCTTC. As protein: CASGSNTGVNGYTF.